These 4 T cell receptor beta chains were all obtained from the same sample, sequenced in a study of control samples from healthy donors and cancer patients. Here immunoSEQ multiplex PCR was the method, and the copy in TCRdb shows in-frame clones only, minus some. This sample has around 190,000 clones; around 87% occur once, and the top ten carry just over 1.4%. The sample taken for sequencing was blood. These receptor sequences come from a woman between 50 and 59 years old in good health.

The chain has TRBV6-1 and TRBJ1-2; possibly TRBD1 for D (6 bases). The CDR3 has 13 residues. Germline assignment: CDR1 MNHNS and CDR2 SASEGT. The V and J ends lost 1 base and 10 bases respectively, with 13 bases between them. Here the CDR3 DNA reads TGTGCCAGCAGTGAAGGTTTTGACAGGTCCTACACCTTC. Protein: CASSEGFDRSYTF.

This rearrangement joins TRBV7-3 to TRBJ2-4, with a weak D call TRBD1 (6 bases). This CDR3 is built from 15 residues. V shed 4 bases and J shed 6 bases, with 16 bases lying between them. Germline V gene lookup returns CDR1 SGHTA and CDR2 FQGTGA. CDR3: CASSSTGLGANIQYF. The CDR3 DNA reads as TGTGCCAGCAGCTCGACAGGTTTGGGAGCAAACATTCAGTACTTC.

The rearrangement links TRBV5-1 to TRBJ1-3; D is possibly TRBD1 (6 bases). Trimming removed 1 base at V and 5 bases at J, with 10 bases between. The V gene's germline CDR1 is SGHRS and CDR2 YFSETQ. The CDR3 is made up of 14 amino acids. This chain's CDR3 is CASSLSGGRNTIYF. The CDR3 coding sequence is TGCGCCAGCAGCTTGTCGGGGGGCAGAAACACCATATATTTT.

The chain uses TRBV12-3 or TRBV12-4 and TRBJ2-1; no clear D gene. Trimming shortened V by 7 bases and J by 0 bases, and 7 bases separated the two germline ends. There are 13 residues in the CDR3. In nucleotides, the CDR3 is TGTGCCAGCAATGAGAACTCCTACAATGAGCAGTTCTTC. It is translated as CASNENSYNEQFF.